These 21 T cell receptor beta chains came from one sample sequenced in a study of CD8+ T cells in alopecia areata. A panel of CD4, CD8alpha, NKG2D, NKG2ACE and other markers served to sort pooled cutaneous lymph node cells. Extracted from the samples, RNA was reverse transcribed into cDNA to serve as the sequencing template. TCRdb keeps only in-frame clones here, not all; method: immunoSEQ multiplex PCR. Listed here are 20,000 or so clones without any singletons, the top ten holding approximately 33%. Material for sequencing was CD8+ T cells sorted from a lymph node. These receptors all stem from a C3H/HeJ mouse with alopecia areata. The mouse line has the MHC haplotype H2-k.

Points on this clone: All gene names here are mouse names. The CDR3 is cut off 4 residues early in the read; its end comes from the germline J gene. This chain connects TRBV13-2 to TRBJ2-7; maybe TRBD1 (6 bases). The V and J ends lost 5 bases and 0 bases respectively, with 15 bases between them. The germline V gene has CDR1 NNHNN and CDR2 SYGAGS (reference sequence). The CDR3 totals 15 residues. The CDR3 loop reads CASGQGQKSSYEQYF. CDR3 DNA, as far as it was read: TGTGCCAGCGGCCAGGGACAAAAGAGCTCCTAT.

This clone was detected a few times. Gene names are the mouse ones. Read sequence stops 4 residues before the CDR3 end, and the germline J gene provides the missing end. J is TRBJ2-2 and V is TRBV13-3; 9 bases match TRBD1. The CDR3 sequence is 15 residues long. Germline V gene sequence: CDR1 NNHDY, CDR2 SYVADS. Germline trimming cut 5 bases from V and 3 bases from J; bases unmatched to any gene: 5. The CDR3 bases that were read are TGTGCCAGCAGCCCGGACAGGGGACACACCGGG. Translation gives CASSPDRGHTG. The entire CDR3 protein is CASSPDRGHTGQLYF.

This clone occurred many times. All gene names here are mouse names. This chain's CDR3 is CASSIARQGAGERLFF. The sequenced CDR3 bases are TGTGCCAGCAGTATAGCCCGACAGGGGGCGGGCGAA. This chain joins TRBV19 and TRBJ1-4; 10 nucleotides line up with TRBD1. The CDR3 end falls 4 residues outside the read, so it is completed with the germline J gene. Germline V gene sequence: CDR1 FNHDT, CDR2 SITEND (reference sequence). CDR3 length: 16 amino acids.

There are a few counts of this clone. The germline and genes are mouse ones. The CDR3 end is not reached by the read, which stops 4 residues before it; the germline J gene fills it in. The chain links TRBV1 to TRBJ1-4; D is unresolved. Between the trimmed V and J ends, which lost 2 bases and 4 bases, there was a span of 5 bases. Germline CDR1 NSQYPW, CDR2 LRSPGD (reference sequence). The CDR3 covers 13 residues. The covered CDR3 bases are TGCACCTGCAGTGCATACAGCAACGAA. Its translation: CTCSAYSNE. The whole CDR3 protein reads CTCSAYSNERLFF.

The table lists this clone with a few counts. Gene names and germline match the mouse. The CDR3 is cut off 4 residues early in the read; its end comes from the germline J gene. This chain links TRBV1 with TRBJ2-2; 11 bases align to TRBD2. Losses at the gene ends were 0 bases for V and 3 bases for J; bases not matched to a gene: 0. This CDR3 spans 16 amino acids. CDR1 NSQYPW and CDR2 LRSPGD come from the germline V gene (reference sequence). The CDR3 is CTCSAEDWGDTGQLYF. Incomplete CDR3 DNA: TGCACCTGCAGTGCAGAGGACTGGGGGGACACCGGG.

This clone showed up many times. The genes are named according to mouse. From the germline J gene comes the end of the CDR3, since the read stops 4 residues before it. The J gene is TRBJ2-2, the V gene TRBV1, with 8 bases that match TRBD1. The CDR3 contains 14 residues. The ends lost 3 bases at V and 5 bases at J; junction bases unmatched: 2. Germline-derived CDR1 and CDR2 are NSQYPW and LRSPGD (reference sequence). CDR3 residues: CTCSARQGTGQLYF. The DNA read from the CDR3 is TGCACCTGCAGTGCCCGACAGGGGACCGGG.

This clone was counted many times. The TCRdb protein fails to match the DNA translation at residue 10; the protein reported here was translated from the DNA. Mouse names are used for the genes. The read ends 3 residues before the CDR3 terminus; that terminus is restored from the germline J gene. The chain joins TRBV1 to TRBJ1-3; TRBD1 agrees at 8 bases. Germline V gene sequence: CDR1 NSQYPW, CDR2 LRSPGD (reference sequence). J lost 7 bases, V lost 4 bases, and 3 bases had no gene match. The CDR3 loop spans 13 amino acids. The chain's CDR3 is CTCSETGENTLYF. The sequenced part of the CDR3 DNA is TGCACCTGCAGTGAGACAGGGGAGAATACG.

As concerns this clone: The listed TCRdb protein conflicts with the DNA translation at residue 12, and the protein shown is translated directly from the DNA. Genes and germline are mouse. The CDR3 is cut off 3 residues early in the read; its end comes from the germline J gene. The chain employs TRBV19 and TRBJ1-3; 8 bases are a match to TRBD1. The CDR3 totals 15 residues. CDR1 is FNHDT, CDR2 SITEND, per germline (reference sequence). V shed 3 bases and J 0 bases; nucleotides not matched to a gene: 2. CDR3 bases read: TGTGCCAGCAGTAAGACAGGGGCTTCTGGAAATACG. Translated, it gives CASSKTGASGNT. From start to end, the CDR3 is CASSKTGASGNTLYF.

Ten or more counts support this clone. The gene names here belong to mouse. From the germline J gene comes the end of the CDR3, since the read stops 4 residues before it. V is TRBV13-3 and J is TRBJ2-7; 11 nucleotides align to TRBD2. V trimming: 4 bases; J trimming: 0 bases; junction bases outside the gene matches: 3. There are 15 residues in the CDR3. Germline CDR1 and CDR2: NNHDY and SYVADS. CDR3 protein: CASSPLGGRSYEQYF. The sequenced CDR3 bases are TGTGCCAGCAGTCCACTGGGGGGGCGCTCCTAT.

This clone was seen a few times. Germline and genes here are mouse. The read gets to within 4 residues of the CDR3 end, and the germline J gene fills in the rest. The chain recombines TRBV13-1 with TRBJ2-5, with 7 nucleotides matching TRBD2. The CDR3 has 14 residues. CDR1 NSHNY and CDR2 SYGAGN come from the germline V gene. V trimming: 1 base; J trimming: 2 bases; junction bases outside the gene matches: 1. The CDR3 bases that were read are TGTGCCAGCAGTGATTCTGGGGGCCAAGAC. Translation gives CASSDSGGQD. The entire CDR3 sequence reads CASSDSGGQDTQYF.

Of note for this clone: These gene names are mouse names. With the read ending 4 residues before the CDR3 end, the germline J gene is used to fill in that end. V usage is TRBV19 and J usage is TRBJ2-4; D possibly corresponds to TRBD1 (6 bases). In germline, CDR1 is FNHDT, CDR2 SITEND (reference sequence). The germline V and J ends were trimmed by 3 bases and 0 bases, with 11 bases remaining between them. This CDR3 has 15 amino acids. The CDR3 here is CASSTPDSSQNTLYF. Partial CDR3 DNA: TGTGCCAGCAGTACCCCGGACAGTAGTCAAAAC. The whole variable domain, remainder taken from reference TRBV19 and TRBJ2-4, is GGIITQTPKFLIGQEGQKLTLKCQQNFNHDTMYWYRQDSGKGLRLIYYSITENDLQKGDLSEGYDASREKKSSFSLTVTSAQKNEMAVFLCASSTPDSSQNTLYFGAGTRLSVL.

Comments on this clone: Gene names denote mouse genes. The read gets to within 4 residues of the CDR3 end, and the germline J gene fills in the rest. This chain connects TRBV13-3 to TRBJ2-4; tentatively, D is TRBD1 (6 bases). Germline-derived CDR1 and CDR2 are NNHDY and SYVADS. CDR3 length: 15 amino acids. With 3 bases removed from V and 0 bases from J, the gap between germline ends came to 11 bases. The CDR3 loop reads CASSVGHLSQNTLYF. Partial CDR3 DNA: TGTGCCAGCAGTGTGGGACACCTTAGTCAAAAC.

Ten or more counts support this clone. Gene names follow the mouse nomenclature. The DNA ends 4 residues before the CDR3 does, and the rest of the CDR3 is filled in from the germline J gene. This chain connects TRBV13-3 to TRBJ1-1; the match to TRBD1 covers 7 bases. Germline assignment: CDR1 NNHDY and CDR2 SYVADS. The CDR3 spans 15 residues. The trim removed 3 bases at V and 3 bases at J, leaving 8 bases unmatched. CDR3 protein: CASSGSRDRHTEVFF. CDR3 DNA (partial): TGTGCCAGCAGTGGGTCCCGGGACAGACACACA.

Ten or more counts support this clone. At residue 11, the DNA translation does not agree with TCRdb's protein; the protein displayed here is the one encoded by the DNA. The germline and genes are mouse ones. The DNA ends 3 residues before the CDR3 does, and the rest of the CDR3 is filled in from the germline J gene. The chain uses TRBV1 and TRBJ1-6, with D perhaps TRBD1 (6 bases). TRBJ1-6 is marked as an open reading frame, function uncertain. Trimming removed 3 bases from V and 6 bases from J, with 9 bases in between. The germline gives CDR1 NSQYPW, CDR2 LRSPGD (reference sequence). The CDR3 contains 14 residues. CDR3 protein: CTCSARDTNSPLYF. CDR3 bases read: TGCACCTGCAGTGCGCGGGACACTAATTCGCCC.

This clone was seen a handful of times. Gene names follow the mouse nomenclature. The sequenced fragment ends 4 residues before the CDR3 boundary, so the rest is inferred from the germline J gene. The chain carries TRBV31 and TRBJ1-2; a possible D gene is TRBD1 (6 bases). This CDR3 is built from 12 residues. Looked up from germline, CDR1 is GKSSPN and CDR2 is SITVG. CDR3 region: CAWSLGGGDYTF. Incomplete CDR3 DNA: TGTGCCTGGAGTCTAGGAGGGGGC. Full variable domain (outside the CDR3, taken from reference TRBV31 and TRBJ1-2): AQTIHQWPVAEIKAVGSPLSLGCTIKGKSSPNLYWYWQATGGTLQQLFYSITVGQVESVVQLNLSASRPKDDQFILSTEKLLLSHSGFYLCAWSLGGGDYTFGSGTRLLVI.

This clone was seen many times. Germline and genes here are mouse. The read stops 4 residues short of the end of the CDR3; the missing end is completed from the germline J gene. The chain employs TRBV13-3 and TRBJ1-4; the D is unclear. The CDR3 is made up of 14 amino acids. V gave up 5 bases and J gave up 0 bases, with 8 bases separating them. Germline CDR1 reads NNHDY; CDR2 reads SYVADS. The CDR3 DNA, read in part, is TGTGCCAGCAGGACATCCTTTTCCAACGAA. It is translated as CASRTSFSNE. The whole CDR3 protein reads CASRTSFSNERLFF.

A remark on this clone: Germline and genes: mouse. The read comes to an end 4 residues before the CDR3 does, leaving the germline J gene to fill in the end. The chain joins TRBV17 to TRBJ2-7; 12 bases line up with TRBD1. Unmatched junction bases numbered 3, after V lost 4 bases and J lost 2 bases. The CDR3 spans 15 residues. Germline-derived CDR1 and CDR2 are MNHDT and YYDKIL. CDR3 DNA (partial): TGTGCTAGCAGTACCGGGACAGGGGGCGCCTAT. It codes for CASSTGTGGAY. The entire CDR3 is CASSTGTGGAYEQYF. The variable domain in full, with the rest retrieved from reference TRBV17 and TRBJ2-7, is DTTVKQNPRYKLARVGKPVNLICSQTMNHDTMYWYQKKPNQAPKLLLFYYDKILNREADTFEKFQSSRPNNSFCSLYIGSAGLEYSAMYLCASSTGTGGAYEQYFGPGTRLTVL.

A remark on this clone: Gene and germline names: mouse. Read coverage stops 4 residues before the CDR3 terminus; the germline J gene supplies the remainder. The genes are TRBV17 and TRBJ2-2, with TRBD1 matching over 7 bases. CDR1 is MNHDT, CDR2 YYDKIL, per germline. The CDR3 length is 16 residues. V gave up 0 bases and J gave up 6 bases; unmatched junction bases: 7. The CDR3 loop is CASSRELTGEAGQLYF. The CDR3 DNA, read in part, is TGTGCTAGCAGTAGAGAGCTTACAGGGGAGGCCGGG.

This clone was counted many times. Any gene name here is a mouse gene name. The CDR3 is cut off 4 residues early in the read; its end comes from the germline J gene. The V call is TRBV13-3, the J call TRBJ1-4, with 8 bases aligning to TRBD1. CDR1 and CDR2 (germline): NNHDY, SYVADS. Unmatched junction bases numbered 2, after V lost 4 bases and J lost 6 bases. The CDR3 is 13 residues long. The sequenced CDR3 bases are TGTGCCAGCAGTCCGACAGGGGACGAA. It encodes CASSPTGDE. The entire CDR3 reads CASSPTGDERLFF.

There are a few counts of this clone. Mouse gene names apply. CDR3 DNA (partial): TGTGCCAGCGGTGATGCGGGGGACTGGGGGGAT. It codes for CASGDAGDWGD. The whole CDR3 reads CASGDAGDWGDEQYF. V is TRBV13-2 and J is TRBJ2-7; the match to TRBD2 covers 12 bases. With the read ending 4 residues before the CDR3 end, the germline J gene is used to fill in that end. This CDR3 region has 15 residues. CDR1 and CDR2 (germline): NNHNN, SYGAGS (reference sequence).

This clone appeared many times. All gene names here are mouse names. The sequenced CDR3 bases are TGTGCCAGCAGTGCCTCGACTGGGGGGGACTAT. Residues: CASSASTGGDY. The whole CDR3 protein is CASSASTGGDYEQYF. The chain links TRBV13-1 to TRBJ2-7; 11 bases agree with TRBD2. The read comes to an end 4 residues before the CDR3 does, leaving the germline J gene to fill in the end. This CDR3 comprises 15 residues. Per the germline V gene, CDR1 is NSHNY and CDR2 is SYGAGN. The V gene end was trimmed by 3 bases and the J gene end by 3 bases; junction bases not matched to a gene: 5.